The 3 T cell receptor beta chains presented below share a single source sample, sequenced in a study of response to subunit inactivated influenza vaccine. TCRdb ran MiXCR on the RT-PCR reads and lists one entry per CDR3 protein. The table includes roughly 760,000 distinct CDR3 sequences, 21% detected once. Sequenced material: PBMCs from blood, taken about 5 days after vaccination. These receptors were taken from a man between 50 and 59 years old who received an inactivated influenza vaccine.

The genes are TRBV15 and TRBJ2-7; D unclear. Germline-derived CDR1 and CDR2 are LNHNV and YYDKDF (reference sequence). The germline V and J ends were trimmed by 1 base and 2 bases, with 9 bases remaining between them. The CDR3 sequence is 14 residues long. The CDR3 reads CATSRAGKAYEQYF. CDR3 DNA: TGTGCCACCAGCAGAGCCGGCAAAGCCTACGAGCAGTACTTC.

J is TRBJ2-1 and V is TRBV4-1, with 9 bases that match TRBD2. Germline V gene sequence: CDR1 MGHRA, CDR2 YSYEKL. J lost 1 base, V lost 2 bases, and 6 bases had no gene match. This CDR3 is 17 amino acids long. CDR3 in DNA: TGCGCCAGCAGCCAACCCCTAGCGGGACCGTCCTACAATGAGCAGTTCTTC. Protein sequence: CASSQPLAGPSYNEQFF.

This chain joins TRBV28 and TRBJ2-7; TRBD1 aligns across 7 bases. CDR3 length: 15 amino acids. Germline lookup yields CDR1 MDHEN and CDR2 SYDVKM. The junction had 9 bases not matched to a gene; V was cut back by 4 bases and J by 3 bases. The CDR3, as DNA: TGTGCCAGCAGTTCCCGACAGGGTACGGTCTACGAGCAGTACTTC. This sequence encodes CASSSRQGTVYEQYF. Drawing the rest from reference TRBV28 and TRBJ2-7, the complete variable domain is DVKVTQSSRYLVKRTGEKVFLECVQDMDHENMFWYRQDPGLGLRLIYFSYDVKMKEKGDIPEGYSVSREKKERFSLILESASTNQTSMYLCASSSRQGTVYEQYFGPGTRLTVT.